These 18 T cell receptor beta chains were sequenced from one sample in a study of T cell repertoires in cytomegalovirus infection. No antigen has been identified for these receptors. One entry per CDR3 protein results from TCRdb running MiXCR on the reads. The table includes approximately 310,000 distinct CDR3 sequences, around 25% detected once. The sample in question was cultured PBMCs, obtained from culture after CMV antigen stimulation. The receptor set was obtained from a human donor in good health (CMV status not recorded). Some clones in this sample may be carry-over from other donors' samples.

This clonotype was found a few times. The J gene is TRBJ1-6, the V gene TRBV30; a weak D match, TRBD1 (6 bases). This CDR3 has 17 residues. V gave up 3 bases and J gave up 0 bases, with 15 bases separating them. Germline values: CDR1 GTSNPN, CDR2 SVGIG (reference sequence). The CDR3 sequence is CAWRRGGQSSYNSPLHF. As DNA, the CDR3 is TGTGCCTGGAGGAGGGGGGGCCAGAGCTCCTATAATTCACCCCTCCACTTT.

This clonotype has only a few counts. V and J are TRBV11-1 and TRBJ2-6; possible D gene TRBD1, 6 bases. The CDR3 sequence is 16 residues long. CDR1 SGHAT and CDR2 FQDESV come from the germline V gene (reference sequence). Trimming left V 4 bases short and J 2 bases short, with 12 bases between. The CDR3 region has the DNA TGTGCCAGCAGCTCGTGGACAGCCCCTGGGGCCAACGTCCTGACTTTC. Protein sequence: CASSSWTAPGANVLTF.

V gene TRBV7-3 combines with J gene TRBJ2-3; D unresolved. The CDR3 has 14 amino acids. Per germline, CDR1 SGHTA and CDR2 FQGTGA. Trimming pared 3 bases from V and 0 bases from J, leaving 7 bases between. CDR3 residues: CASSLGFSTDTQYF. The CDR3 region has the DNA TGTGCCAGCAGCTTGGGTTTTAGCACAGATACGCAGTATTTT.

This clonotype has more than one count but fewer than ten. The CDR3 DNA follows: TGCGCCAGCAGCTCGGCAGGGAGACATAATTCACCCCTCCACTTT. Protein: CASSSAGRHNSPLHF. The rearrangement uses TRBV5-1 and TRBJ1-6, with D possibly matching TRBD1 (5 bases). CDR3 size: 15 residues. CDR1 is SGHRS, CDR2 YFSETQ, per germline. Trimming removed 3 bases at V and 5 bases at J, with 12 bases between.

The V call is TRBV12-3 or TRBV12-4, the J call TRBJ2-3; TRBD2 matches at 9 bases. Trimming removed 6 bases from V and 5 bases from J; junction bases left unmatched: 15. CDR3 length: 17 amino acids. CDR3 residues: CASSLVLSGRGRDTQYF. The CDR3 region has the DNA TGTGCCAGCAGCTTGGTCCTTAGCGGGAGAGGGAGAGATACGCAGTATTTT.

V is TRBV12-3 or TRBV12-4 and J is TRBJ2-5, with D possibly TRBD2 on 6 matching bases. The V end was cut by 6 bases, the J end by 4 bases, with 15 bases between. This CDR3 comprises 14 residues. CDR3 amino acids: CASRIAGGAETQYF. The CDR3 coding sequence is TGTGCCAGCAGAATCGCGGGCGGGGCAGAGACCCAGTACTTC.

The chain links TRBV30 to TRBJ1-1; D not certain. The ends were cut back, 1 base at V and 3 bases at J, with 12 bases in the middle. The CDR3 totals 14 residues. Per the germline V gene, CDR1 is GTSNPN and CDR2 is SVGIG (reference sequence). CDR3 sequence: CAWSDGRKYTEAFF. The CDR3 nucleotides read TGTGCCTGGAGTGACGGACGGAAGTACACTGAAGCTTTCTTT.

The chain links TRBV12-3 or TRBV12-4 to TRBJ2-1; D is unresolved. Deletions cut 2 bases from V and 10 bases from J, with 9 bases between. CDR3 length equals 12 residues. The CDR3 nucleotides read TGTGCCAGCAGTTTAATATTAGCCGAGCAGTTCTTC. It encodes CASSLILAEQFF.

V is TRBV7-9 and J is TRBJ2-5; 8 positions agree with TRBD1. Germline CDR1 is SEHNR and CDR2 is FQNEAQ (reference sequence). The junction had 1 base not matched to a gene; V was cut back by 3 bases and J by 4 bases. This CDR3 has 13 amino acids. The CDR3 spells CASSFTGGETQYF. CDR3 coding DNA: TGTGCCAGCAGCTTTACAGGGGGAGAGACCCAGTACTTC.

This clonotype was counted between two and nine times. V usage is TRBV28 and J usage is TRBJ1-1, with a weak D call TRBD1 (5 bases). This CDR3 spans 14 amino acids. V gave up 6 bases and J gave up 2 bases, with 13 bases separating them. Germline lookup yields CDR1 MDHEN and CDR2 SYDVKM. CDR3 coding DNA: TGTGCCAGCAGAGTGGGACTTATAAACACTGAAGCTTTCTTT. It specifies CASRVGLINTEAFF.

This clonotype was observed a few times. This chain joins TRBV9 and TRBJ2-2; possibly TRBD1 for D (7 bases). Trimming left V 4 bases short and J 1 base short, with 14 bases between. CDR1 is SGDLS, CDR2 YYNGEE, per germline. CDR3 length: 16 amino acids. The CDR3 nucleotides read TGTGCCAGCAGCAGCTACAGGGGAGGGAACACCGGGGAGCTGTTTTTT. It is translated as CASSSYRGGNTGELFF.

The chain employs TRBV29-1 and TRBJ2-5, with D perhaps TRBD1 (6 bases). This CDR3 is 14 amino acids long. With 0 bases removed from V and 1 base from J, the gap between germline ends came to 9 bases. Germline V gene lookup returns CDR1 SQVTM and CDR2 ANQGSEA. CDR3 in DNA: TGCAGCGTTGAAGACGGACAGACCCAAGAGACCCAGTACTTC. Protein sequence: CSVEDGQTQETQYF.

The chain joins TRBV6-4 to TRBJ2-3, with D tentatively TRBD2 (5 bases). The germline V gene encodes CDR1 MRHNA and CDR2 SNTAGT. V was trimmed by 0 bases and J by 6 bases, leaving 10 bases between them. This CDR3 has 14 residues. The CDR3 here is CASSDSGVADTQYF. The CDR3 DNA reads as TGTGCCAGCAGTGACTCCGGGGTGGCGGATACGCAGTATTTT.

This clonotype was seen many times. The rearrangement joins TRBV7-2 to TRBJ2-1; tentative D call: TRBD1 (5 bases). CDR1 is SGHTA, CDR2 FQGNSA, per germline. V lost 7 bases and J 6 bases, leaving 19 bases between the germline ends. The CDR3 length is 15 residues. This CDR3 reads CASTIGSGISNEQFF. The DNA for the CDR3 is TGTGCCAGCACCATAGGTTCAGGGATTTCCAATGAGCAGTTCTTC.

The chain joins TRBV12-3 or TRBV12-4 to TRBJ2-5; D may match TRBD1 or TRBD2 (5 bases each). This CDR3 contains 16 residues. V gave up 9 bases and J gave up 0 bases, with 20 bases separating them. CDR3 bases: TGTGCCAGTCCCCCTCGGAAGGGACGGTACCAAGAGACCCAGTACTTC. Its translation: CASPPRKGRYQETQYF.

The chain has TRBV19 and TRBJ2-3; TRBD1 matches 7 bases. The V gene's germline CDR1 is LNHDA and CDR2 SQIVND (reference sequence). The CDR3 contains 16 residues. V was pared by 4 bases and J by 1 base, with 8 bases of the junction left unmatched. CDR3: CASSRNRGVGTDTQYF. The CDR3 bases are TGTGCCAGTAGTAGGAACAGGGGCGTCGGCACAGATACGCAGTATTTT.

The rearrangement links TRBV6-2 or TRBV6-3 to TRBJ2-7; D tentatively fits TRBD1 or TRBD2 (5 bases each). The CDR3 has 14 amino acids. Germline V gene lookup returns CDR1 MNHEY and CDR2 SVGEGT. V was trimmed by 5 bases and J by 2 bases, leaving 13 bases between them. The CDR3 DNA reads TGTGCCAGCAGTGAAACGGGACGAGCCTACGAGCAGTACGTC. The encoded protein is CASSETGRAYEQYV.

The genes are TRBV5-1 and TRBJ2-1, with 15 bases aligning to TRBD2. V shed 2 bases, J shed 4 bases, and the junction held 4 bases outside the gene matches. Looked up from germline, CDR1 is SGHRS and CDR2 is YFSETQ. This CDR3 is 17 amino acids long. For the CDR3, the DNA is TGCGCCAGCAGCTTAGGACTAGCGGGAGGGCCATACAATGAGCAGTTCTTC. Translating it yields CASSLGLAGGPYNEQFF. Complete variable domain (other parts from reference TRBV5-1 and TRBJ2-1): KAGVTQTPRYLIKTRGQQVTLSCSPISGHRSVSWYQQTPGQGLQFLFEYFSETQRNKGNFPGRFSGRQFSNSRSEMNVSTLELGDSALYLCASSLGLAGGPYNEQFFGPGTRLTVL.